These 25 T cell receptor beta chains share one sample of origin, sequenced in a study of cytomegalovirus exposure and HLA in healthy donors. Sequenced by immunoSEQ multiplex PCR; TCRdb stores in-frame clones only, minus some. The sample has 100,000 to 150,000 clones, roughly nine tenths seen once. The source material was PBMCs. These receptors were collected from a woman under 30 in good health and CMV-seronegative.

This chain uses TRBV6-1 with TRBJ2-5; unclear D gene. The CDR3 consists of 15 residues. The V end was cut by 4 bases, the J end by 5 bases, with 17 bases between. Germline CDR1 reads MNHNS; CDR2 reads SASEGT. The CDR3 nucleotides read TGTGCCAGCAGTGTAAGCTTTACGGGTGGGGAGACCCAGTACTTC. Its translation is CASSVSFTGGETQYF.

The chain carries TRBV28 and TRBJ1-2, with a tentative D call TRBD1 (6 bases). Deletions cut 1 base from V and 0 bases from J, with 9 bases between. The CDR3 covers 15 residues. The germline V gene encodes CDR1 MDHEN and CDR2 SYDVKM. The CDR3 DNA sequence: TGTGCCAGCAGTTTATCGGGGGGCGCTAACTATGGCTACACCTTC. It is translated as CASSLSGGANYGYTF.

The chain's CDR3 is CASSLYAIRGYDNEQFF. CDR3 nucleotides: TGTGCCAGCAGCTTGTATGCGATTAGGGGATACGACAATGAGCAGTTCTTC. The chain couples TRBV7-6 to TRBJ2-1; D might be TRBD1 (5 bases). This CDR3 contains 17 residues. Trimming shortened V by 3 bases and J by 5 bases, and 20 bases separated the two germline ends. Looked up from germline, CDR1 is SGHVS and CDR2 is FNYEAQ. Complete variable domain (other parts from reference TRBV7-6 and TRBJ2-1): GAGVSQSPRYKVTKRGQDVALRCDPISGHVSLYWYRQALGQGPEFLTYFNYEAQQDKSGLPNDRFSAERPEGSISTLTIQRTEQRDSAMYRCASSLYAIRGYDNEQFFGPGTRLTVL.

V and J are TRBV18 and TRBJ2-6; the match to TRBD2 covers 7 bases. The CDR3 sequence is 16 residues long. J was trimmed by 4 bases and V by 1 base; bases with no gene match: 4. Germline CDR1 is KGHSH and CDR2 is LQKENI. CDR3 DNA sequence: TGTGCCAGCTCACCACAGGGAGGGGTCGGGGCCAACGTCCTGACTTTC. Protein product: CASSPQGGVGANVLTF.

This chain uses TRBV28 with TRBJ1-5; 7 nucleotides match TRBD1. After removal of 6 bases from V and 5 bases from J, the junction contained 4 bases not matched to a gene. Germline V gene data show CDR1 as MDHEN and CDR2 as SYDVKM. The length of the CDR3 is 13 residues. CDR3 sequence (DNA): TGTGCCAGCAGACAGACAGGGTATCAGCCCCAGCATTTT. This sequence encodes CASRQTGYQPQHF.

The V and J genes are TRBV28 and TRBJ1-1, with D perhaps TRBD1 (6 bases). The CDR3 length is 16 residues. Germline loops: CDR1 MDHEN, CDR2 SYDVKM. Deletions cut 3 bases from V and 1 base from J, with 15 bases between. The CDR3 protein is CASSLSHGQRNTEAFF. CDR3 sequence (DNA): TGTGCCAGCAGTTTGTCCCATGGACAGAGGAACACTGAAGCTTTCTTT.

This chain uses TRBV6-1 with TRBJ1-2; TRBD1 matches 8 bases. Trimming took 2 bases from V and 4 from J; bases not matched to a gene: 6. CDR3 length: 15 residues. The germline gives CDR1 MNHNS, CDR2 SASEGT. CDR3 nucleotides: TGTGCCAGCAGTGAAATTCCGGGACAGGCCTATGGCTACACCTTC. It codes for CASSEIPGQAYGYTF.

The V and J genes are TRBV15 and TRBJ2-5, with 7 bases aligning to TRBD1. This CDR3 region has 14 residues. Germline V gives CDR1 LNHNV, CDR2 YYDKDF (reference sequence). Trimming took 6 bases from V and 2 from J; bases not matched to a gene: 6. The CDR3 here is CATSPGQRQETQYF. The DNA for the CDR3 is TGTGCCACCAGTCCGGGACAGAGACAAGAGACCCAGTACTTC. Using reference TRBV15 and TRBJ2-5 for the parts outside the CDR3, the full variable domain is DAMVIQNPRYQVTQFGKPVTLSCSQTLNHNVMYWYQQKSSQAPKLLFHYYDKDFNNEADTPDNFQSRRPNTSFCFLDIRSPGLGDTAMYLCATSPGQRQETQYFGPGTRLLVL.

The V call is TRBV29-1, the J call TRBJ1-4; tentatively, D is TRBD1 (5 bases). The CDR3 contains 12 residues. The V end lost 5 bases, the J end lost 8 bases, and 12 bases lay between the germline ends. The germline CDR1 and CDR2 sequences are SQVTM and ANQGSEA. The CDR3 reads CSVFGEGEKLFF. The CDR3 coding sequence is TGCAGCGTTTTCGGGGAGGGGGAAAAACTGTTTTTT.

The chain carries TRBV7-6 and TRBJ1-2; 7 bases match TRBD1. V trimming: 3 bases; J trimming: 6 bases; junction bases outside the gene matches: 7. CDR1 is SGHVS and CDR2 is FNYEAQ in the germline V gene. This CDR3 has 14 residues. The CDR3 protein is CASSLAQGKNGYTF. The CDR3 DNA follows: TGTGCCAGCAGCTTGGCACAGGGGAAAAATGGCTACACCTTC.

Only one count was recorded for this clone. V is TRBV5-1 and J is TRBJ2-5; TRBD2 agrees at 9 bases. The V gene end was trimmed by 0 bases and the J gene end by 5 bases; junction bases not matched to a gene: 5. There are 15 residues in the CDR3. In germline, CDR1 is SGHRS, CDR2 YFSETQ. As DNA, the CDR3 is TGCGCCAGCAGCTTGGCGGGACTAGCTATGGAGACCCAGTACTTC. It encodes CASSLAGLAMETQYF.

The rearrangement uses TRBV6-5 and TRBJ2-7; TRBD1 matches at 9 bases. The CDR3 is 12 amino acids. J was trimmed by 9 bases and V by 4 bases; bases with no gene match: 4. Germline V gene sequence: CDR1 MNHEY, CDR2 SVGAGI. The CDR3 region has the DNA TGTGCCAGCAGTTTGGGACAGGGTACGCAGTACTTC. Translating it yields CASSLGQGTQYF.

This chain uses TRBV9 with TRBJ2-1; 12 nucleotides line up with TRBD2. The CDR3 spans 15 residues. J gave up 6 bases and V 4 bases, and 5 bases lay outside the gene matches. Germline CDR1 is SGDLS and CDR2 is YYNGEE. This chain's CDR3 is CASSLTSGGGNEQFF. The CDR3 DNA is TGTGCCAGCAGCTTGACTAGCGGGGGTGGCAATGAGCAGTTCTTC. The full variable domain, with the rest looked up from reference TRBV9 and TRBJ2-1, is DSGVTQTPKHLITATGQRVTLRCSPRSGDLSVYWYQQSLDQGLQFLIQYYNGEERAKGNILERFSAQQFPDLHSELNLSSLELGDSALYFCASSLTSGGGNEQFFGPGTRLTVL.

This chain links TRBV6-5 with TRBJ1-2; 7 bases fit TRBD1. Trimming cost V 4 bases and J 2 bases; bases outside gene matches: 7. Germline loops: CDR1 MNHEY, CDR2 SVGAGI. The CDR3 is 15 amino acids. The CDR3 nucleotides read TGTGCCAGCAGTTTCGGTACAGGGGCCAACTATGGCTACACCTTC. It translates to CASSFGTGANYGYTF.

The chain recombines TRBV30 with TRBJ2-7; possible D gene TRBD1, 5 bases. Germline-derived CDR1 and CDR2 are GTSNPN and SVGIG (reference sequence). V lost 1 base and J 1 base, leaving 8 bases between the germline ends. The CDR3 consists of 13 residues. The CDR3 bases are TGTGCCTGGAGTGGGGGCGTTTCCTACGAGCAGTACTTC. The encoded protein is CAWSGGVSYEQYF.

The CDR3 nucleotides read TGTGCCAGTAGTATAGTAAGGGGGAGCAATCAGCCCCAGCATTTT. As protein: CASSIVRGSNQPQHF. V is TRBV19 and J is TRBJ1-5, with a weak D call TRBD1 (6 bases). Per germline, CDR1 LNHDA and CDR2 SQIVND (reference sequence). V dropped 1 base and J dropped 1 base, with 8 bases sitting between them. The CDR3 has 15 residues.

The chain employs TRBV28 and TRBJ1-2; D is undetermined. Germline V gene sequence: CDR1 MDHEN, CDR2 SYDVKM. V was pared by 10 bases and J by 4 bases, with 16 bases between. CDR3 length equals 13 residues. CDR3 sequence (DNA): TGTGCCACCACACAGTCGAACTTCTATGGCTACACCTTC. Its translation is CATTQSNFYGYTF.

The chain couples TRBV7-8 to TRBJ2-1, with D tentatively TRBD2 (5 bases). V lost 5 bases and J 7 bases, leaving 18 bases between the germline ends. CDR1 is SGHVS, CDR2 FQNEAQ, per germline. This CDR3 comprises 15 residues. The CDR3 region is CASSEGPRPGNEQFF. The CDR3 region has the DNA TGTGCCAGCAGCGAGGGCCCTAGGCCGGGGAATGAGCAGTTCTTC.

This chain uses TRBV5-6 with TRBJ2-1, with unresolved D. The CDR3 has 14 residues. Deletions cut 1 base from V and 4 bases from J, with 9 bases between. Per germline, CDR1 SGHDT and CDR2 YYEEEE. CDR3 residues: CASSLSAMYNEQFF. The CDR3 DNA follows: TGTGCCAGCAGCTTGTCTGCGATGTACAATGAGCAGTTCTTC.

The chain combines TRBV14 with TRBJ2-1, with TRBD1 matching 8 bases. Germline-derived CDR1 and CDR2 are SGHDN and FVKESK. The V gene end was trimmed by 3 bases and the J gene end by 3 bases; junction bases not matched to a gene: 4. The CDR3 runs to 15 residues. In DNA, the CDR3 is TGTGCCAGCAGCCATCGGACAGGGCACTACAATGAGCAGTTCTTC. It specifies CASSHRTGHYNEQFF.

The chain links TRBV18 to TRBJ1-2; maybe TRBD1 (5 bases). CDR1 is KGHSH and CDR2 is LQKENI in the germline V gene. The CDR3 is made up of 16 amino acids. Trimming took off 2 bases at V and 4 bases at J, with 17 bases between the two ends. CDR3 sequence: CASSPNAGATVYGYTF. In DNA form, the CDR3 reads TGTGCCAGCTCACCAAACGCGGGAGCGACAGTCTATGGCTACACCTTC.

This clone was observed once. This chain joins TRBV4-1 and TRBJ1-1, with 7 bases aligning to TRBD1. The CDR3 consists of 16 residues. Germline lookup yields CDR1 MGHRA and CDR2 YSYEKL. Trimming took 7 bases from V and 3 from J; bases not matched to a gene: 14. The CDR3 region has the DNA TGCGCCAGCACCTTAAATCCGGGGCAGGGGGACACTGAAGCTTTCTTT. Its translation: CASTLNPGQGDTEAFF.

The chain is built from TRBV28 and TRBJ1-2; no clear D gene. The CDR3 has 17 residues. The germline V gene has CDR1 MDHEN and CDR2 SYDVKM. Trimming removed 6 bases at V and 0 bases at J, with 20 bases between. The CDR3 sequence: CASSRPWAEASNYGYTF. For the CDR3, the DNA is TGTGCCAGCAGCCGGCCGTGGGCGGAGGCTTCTAACTATGGCTACACCTTC.

The chain combines TRBV29-1 with TRBJ2-7, with 8 bases aligning to TRBD2. The CDR3 runs to 14 residues. V shed 7 bases, J shed 4 bases, and the junction held 12 bases outside the gene matches. Per the germline V gene, CDR1 is SQVTM and CDR2 is ANQGSEA. This CDR3 reads CSAQSGSGGYEQYF. In nucleotides, the CDR3 is TGCAGCGCCCAGAGCGGGAGTGGGGGGTACGAGCAGTACTTC.

This sequence joins TRBV28 and TRBJ2-2; 7 positions match TRBD2. The CDR3 is 17 amino acids. The V gene end was trimmed by 7 bases and the J gene end by 4 bases; junction bases not matched to a gene: 15. Germline assignment: CDR1 MDHEN and CDR2 SYDVKM. For the CDR3, the DNA is TGTGCCAGCAACACGAAAGGACTAGGCGTGGGCACCGGGGAGCTGTTTTTT. This codes for CASNTKGLGVGTGELFF.